The 6 T cell receptor beta chains below were found in one sample sequenced in a study of post-analysis software for immune sequencing data. Presence of unique molecular identifiers characterized the TCR beta cDNA libraries. Each CDR3 protein gets one entry after TCRdb re-called the PCR reads with MiXCR. The sample has 380,000 or so distinct CDR3 sequences, roughly 36% seen once; the top ten hold around 15%. General study findings and limits: A handful of TRBV segments (TRBV5-6, TRBV5-1 and TRBV20-1 among them) occurred more frequently in patients than in controls.

Their recognized antigens are unknown. Material: blood. The receptors come from a girl between 5 and 17 years old with multiple sclerosis.

CDR3 nucleotides: TGTGCCAGCAGCTTAGGGGGGACAGCCTACGAGCAGTACTTC. This codes for CASSLGGTAYEQYF. The chain combines TRBV7-9 with TRBJ2-7; 7 bases map to TRBD1. Germline V CDR1 and CDR2: SEHNR, FQNEAQ (reference sequence). The CDR3 runs 14 residues. With V trimmed by 1 base and J by 2 bases, 2 bases remained unmatched.

In its sample, this clonotype was seen many times. The chain joins TRBV6-5 to TRBJ2-6; D is possibly TRBD1 (6 bases). This CDR3 comprises 19 residues. Trimming removed 3 bases from V and 0 bases from J, with 18 bases in between. In germline, CDR1 is MNHEY, CDR2 SVGAGI. CDR3 DNA: TGTGCCAGCAGTTATTACTCGGGGACACAGAGCTCTGGGGCCAACGTCCTGACTTTC. It is translated as CASSYYSGTQSSGANVLTF.

The genes are TRBV7-6 and TRBJ1-5; D may be TRBD1 (5 bases). CDR1 and CDR2 from the germline V gene are SGHVS and FNYEAQ. The CDR3 sequence is 15 residues long. Trimming pared 5 bases from V and 7 bases from J, leaving 18 bases between. In DNA form, the CDR3 reads TGTGCCAGCAGCGCCGGGACCACCCGCGGGCAGCCCCAGCATTTT. Its protein product is CASSAGTTRGQPQHF.

J is TRBJ1-5 and V is TRBV6-2 or TRBV6-3; possible D gene TRBD1, 5 bases. This CDR3 has 14 residues. Germline-derived CDR1 and CDR2 are MNHEY and SVGEGT. V lost 10 bases and J 5 bases, leaving 18 bases between the germline ends. The CDR3 bases are TGTGCCACATGGGACCCCGCACCTCATCAGCCCCAGCATTTT. This gives the protein CATWDPAPHQPQHF.

In this sample, this clonotype turned up a few times. The chain carries TRBV28 and TRBJ2-4, with 11 nucleotides matching TRBD2. Germline values: CDR1 MDHEN, CDR2 SYDVKM. V lost 3 bases to trimming and J lost 6 bases; unmatched junction nucleotides: 10. The CDR3 is 17 amino acids. The CDR3 nucleotides are TGTGCCAGCAGTTTTGTGGCTAGCGGGGGGCTACGAAACATTCAGTACTTC. This encodes CASSFVASGGLRNIQYF.

This clonotype was picked up many times. The chain links TRBV7-9 to TRBJ2-5; no definite D call. The CDR3 is made up of 12 amino acids. V lost 2 bases and J 0 bases, leaving 1 base between the germline ends. CDR1 and CDR2 from the germline V gene are SEHNR and FQNEAQ (reference sequence). CDR3 amino acids: CASSLNQETQYF. The CDR3 region has the DNA TGTGCCAGCAGCTTAAACCAAGAGACCCAGTACTTC.